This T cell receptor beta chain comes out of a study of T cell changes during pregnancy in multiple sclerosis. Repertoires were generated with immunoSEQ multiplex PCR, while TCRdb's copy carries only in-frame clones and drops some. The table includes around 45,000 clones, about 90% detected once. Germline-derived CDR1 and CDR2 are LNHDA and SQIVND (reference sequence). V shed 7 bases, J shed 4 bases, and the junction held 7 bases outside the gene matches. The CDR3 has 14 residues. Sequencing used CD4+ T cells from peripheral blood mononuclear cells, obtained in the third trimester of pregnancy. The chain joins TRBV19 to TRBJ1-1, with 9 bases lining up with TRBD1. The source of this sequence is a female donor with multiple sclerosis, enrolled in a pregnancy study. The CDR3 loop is CASTLQGAGTEAFF. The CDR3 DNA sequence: TGTGCCAGTACCCTACAGGGGGCAGGCACTGAAGCTTTCTTT.